The clone carrying this TCR beta chain was picked up a small number of times. Its antigen is currently unknown. Generation of TCR beta libraries employed quantitative 5'-RACE incorporating molecular barcodes. TCRdb redid the calling of the 5' RACE reads with MiXCR, one entry per CDR3 protein. The data show approximately 250,000 distinct CDR3 sequences, with about 10% seen just once and 2.6% held by the top ten. The germline V gene encodes CDR1 GTSNPN and CDR2 SVGIG (reference sequence). The junction had 5 bases not matched to a gene; V was cut back by 0 bases and J by 5 bases. This CDR3 has 15 residues. The sample is drawn from a study of CD8 T cells in ankylosing spondylitis. Broader study findings: One TCR beta motif, made up of 7 or 8 highly homologous variants, appeared characteristic of ankylosing spondylitis blood. Disease-linked clones displayed a CD8+ phenotype and appeared relatively rarely in peripheral blood. Earlier studies detected some motif variants in reactive arthritis synovial fluid and blood.

The chain employs TRBV30 and TRBJ2-7; TRBD2 aligns across 12 bases. The material sequenced was blood, either unsorted or a sorted T cell fraction (not recorded which). The source of this sequence is a male donor with ankylosing spondylitis or in good health (not recorded which). The CDR3 DNA reads TGTGCCTGGAGTGTCTGGACTAGCGGGACCCACGAGCAGTACTTC. As protein: CAWSVWTSGTHEQYF.